What follows describes a single T cell receptor (beta chain). Its antigen remains unidentified. 13 Jbeta primers and 60 Vbeta primers were used for the PCR. Method: immunoSEQ multiplex PCR; TCRdb's copy keeps in-frame clones and lacks some. In the table there are over 100,000 clones, roughly 80% of which are singletons. The sample is drawn from a study of cytomegalovirus exposure and HLA in healthy donors. Study information: Most genotyped donors, about four fifths of some 400, had Caucasian-associated genetic ancestry. Study results and limitations: The study put some 160 TCR beta chains on its list as cytomegalovirus-associated. In a later analysis, a missense DCLRE1C variant was linked to TCR beta V- and J-gene trimming.

There are 16 residues in the CDR3. V lost 0 bases to trimming and J lost 1 base, with 12 bases between them. Germline values: CDR1 SGHAT, CDR2 FQDESV (reference sequence). This TCR was recovered from a man aged 30-40 years in good health and CMV-seropositive. The J gene is TRBJ1-1, the V gene TRBV11-1, with D possibly being TRBD1 (5 bases). The sample was PBMCs. The CDR3: CASSLAGVIGNTEAFF. The CDR3 nucleotides are TGTGCCAGCAGCTTAGCAGGGGTGATCGGGAACACTGAAGCTTTCTTT.